The 18 T cell receptor beta chains in this list originate from one sample, sequenced in a study of T cell responses to AZD1222 COVID-19 vaccine. Clones were sequenced by immunoSEQ multiplex PCR, and TCRdb holds only the in-frame ones, with some missing. The sample records around 100,000 clones, approximately 89% being singletons. This sample comprised peripheral blood, obtained on day 0 of MenACWY control vaccination. These receptors were taken from an adult in good health.

This rearrangement joins TRBV5-1 to TRBJ1-6, with 9 bases that match TRBD1. The germline V gene has CDR1 SGHRS and CDR2 YFSETQ. The junction had 5 bases not matched to a gene; V was cut back by 0 bases and J by 10 bases. This CDR3 comprises 15 residues. Written as DNA, the CDR3 is TGCGCCAGCAGCTTGGGGGGACAGGGAAGATCACCCCTCCACTTT. Protein product: CASSLGGQGRSPLHF.

V and J are TRBV29-1 and TRBJ2-2; D is ambiguous. The CDR3 totals 12 residues. V was clipped by 5 bases and J by 0 bases, with 4 bases between them. Germline CDR1 reads SQVTM; CDR2 reads ANQGSEA. The CDR3 is CSVYANTGELFF. CDR3 sequence (DNA): TGCAGCGTTTACGCGAACACCGGGGAGCTGTTTTTT.

V usage is TRBV18 and J usage is TRBJ2-7; tentatively, D is TRBD1 (6 bases). Trimming shortened V by 3 bases and J by 6 bases, and 12 bases separated the two germline ends. Germline loops: CDR1 KGHSH, CDR2 LQKENI. CDR3 length: 13 residues. This CDR3 reads CASSPGQHSEQYF. The CDR3 DNA reads as TGTGCCAGCTCACCCGGACAGCACAGCGAGCAGTACTTC.

V usage is TRBV19 and J usage is TRBJ1-5, with 7 bases fitting TRBD1. With 5 bases clipped from V and 6 bases from J, the junction kept 7 bases outside the gene matches. The CDR3 loop spans 14 amino acids. Per the germline V gene, CDR1 is LNHDA and CDR2 is SQIVND (reference sequence). For the CDR3, the DNA is TGTGCCAGTAGTGCCCCGACAGGGATTCAGCCCCAGCATTTT. Amino acid sequence: CASSAPTGIQPQHF.

This chain uses TRBV5-1 with TRBJ2-1; D is undetermined. The CDR3 is 13 residues long. The germline V gene has CDR1 SGHRS and CDR2 YFSETQ. V lost 9 bases and J 4 bases, leaving 14 bases between the germline ends. The CDR3 loop is CATMEGRYNEQFF. CDR3 bases: TGCGCCACCATGGAAGGACGGTACAATGAGCAGTTCTTC.

This clone was detected only a few times. The rearrangement joins TRBV27 to TRBJ1-1; D perhaps matches TRBD1 (6 bases). The germline V gene has CDR1 MNHEY and CDR2 SMNVEV (reference sequence). V was shortened by 6 bases and J by 5 bases, with 16 bases between the two germline ends. This CDR3 is 14 amino acids long. CDR3 loop: CASRTTRGGTEAFF. The CDR3 bases are TGTGCCAGCAGGACAACCCGAGGGGGTACTGAAGCTTTCTTT.

The J gene is TRBJ2-7, the V gene TRBV7-2; D might be TRBD1 or TRBD2, each matching 6 bases. Trimming removed 8 bases at V and 4 bases at J, with 24 bases between. Germline lookup yields CDR1 SGHTA and CDR2 FQGNSA. CDR3 length equals 16 residues. The CDR3: CASAPRGKWGLYEQYF. As DNA, the CDR3 is TGTGCCAGCGCACCGAGGGGGAAATGGGGACTTTACGAGCAGTACTTC.

V is TRBV7-8 and J is TRBJ2-7, with 12 bases that match TRBD1. V lost 3 bases and J lost 7; bases outside the gene matches: 10. The CDR3 runs 16 residues. Germline V gene sequence: CDR1 SGHVS, CDR2 FQNEAQ. The CDR3, as DNA: TGTGCCAGCAGCTTGGGCCGGGACAGGGGGCGCCATGAGCAGTACTTC. Translated, it gives CASSLGRDRGRHEQYF.

This chain uses TRBV20-1 with TRBJ1-2; TRBD1 matches 7 bases. V was pared by 6 bases and J by 5 bases, with 3 bases of the junction left unmatched. The CDR3 contains 11 residues. Germline V lookup: CDR1 DFQATT, CDR2 SNEGSKA (reference sequence). CDR3 residues: CSAGTVYGYTF. CDR3 sequence (DNA): TGCAGTGCGGGGACAGTTTATGGCTACACCTTC.

The V gene is TRBV4-3, the J gene TRBJ1-4; 9 bases are shared with TRBD1. This CDR3 has 15 residues. V lost 0 bases to trimming and J lost 5 bases; unmatched junction nucleotides: 1. In germline, CDR1 is LGHNA, CDR2 YSLEER. CDR3 loop: CASSQDDRGNEKLFF. The CDR3 DNA follows: TGCGCCAGCAGCCAAGATGACAGGGGGAATGAAAAACTGTTTTTT.

The V and J genes are TRBV28 and TRBJ1-6; TRBD1 is a possible D gene (5 bases). The length of the CDR3 is 14 residues. The V gene's germline CDR1 is MDHEN and CDR2 SYDVKM. V was clipped by 7 bases and J by 8 bases, with 15 bases between them. The CDR3 DNA is TGTGCCAGCACCACGGGGACTGGGCATTCACCCCTCCACTTT. Translation: CASTTGTGHSPLHF.

This chain links TRBV9 with TRBJ1-1; D not resolved. The germline CDR1 and CDR2 sequences are SGDLS and YYNGEE. Deletions cut 7 bases from V and 1 base from J, with 11 bases between. This CDR3 contains 13 residues. CDR3 sequence (DNA): TGTGCCAGCGGACGACAACAGAACACTGAAGCTTTCTTT. Residues: CASGRQQNTEAFF.

The V call is TRBV5-1, the J call TRBJ2-3; TRBD2 agrees at 8 bases. Trimming took 0 bases from V and 6 from J; bases not matched to a gene: 9. CDR3 length equals 16 residues. Germline V gene data show CDR1 as SGHRS and CDR2 as YFSETQ. The CDR3: CASSLGLARGGDTQYF. The CDR3 DNA sequence: TGCGCCAGCAGCTTGGGACTAGCGAGGGGAGGGGATACGCAGTATTTT.

V is TRBV24-1 and J is TRBJ2-3; D is possibly TRBD2 (7 bases). Germline values: CDR1 KGHDR, CDR2 SFDVKD. V was clipped by 2 bases and J by 0 bases, with 11 bases between them. The CDR3 spans 16 residues. The CDR3 DNA follows: TGTGCCACCAGTGATTCTAGGGGGGGAAGCACAGATACGCAGTATTTT. Translated: CATSDSRGGSTDTQYF.

This rearrangement joins TRBV29-1 to TRBJ1-4; D not certain. Trimming shortened V by 7 bases and J by 4 bases, and 13 bases separated the two germline ends. The CDR3 is made up of 13 amino acids. From germline, CDR1 is SQVTM and CDR2 ANQGSEA. CDR3 region: CSASGRINEKLFF. CDR3 coding DNA: TGCAGCGCATCAGGACGGATTAATGAAAAACTGTTTTTT.

The rearrangement links TRBV5-4 to TRBJ1-3, with D perhaps TRBD1 (6 bases). With 4 bases removed from V and 0 bases from J, the gap between germline ends came to 14 bases. Per the germline V gene, CDR1 is SGHNT and CDR2 is YYREEE (reference sequence). The CDR3 consists of 16 residues. The CDR3 spells CASSPGGTNSGNTIYF. The CDR3 DNA reads TGTGCCAGCAGCCCGGGTGGGACAAACTCTGGAAACACCATATATTTT.

This clone turned up a few times. The CDR3 loop is CASSWGTGPAYEQYF. The CDR3 coding sequence is TGCGCCAGCAGCTGGGGGACAGGGCCCGCCTACGAGCAGTACTTC. This chain links TRBV5-1 with TRBJ2-7; 9 bases are shared with TRBD1. Germline V gives CDR1 SGHRS, CDR2 YFSETQ. J was trimmed by 2 bases and V by 3 bases; bases with no gene match: 6. The CDR3 loop spans 15 amino acids.

V usage is TRBV5-4 and J usage is TRBJ1-5; D ambiguous. V dropped 0 bases and J dropped 6 bases, with 4 bases sitting between them. Looked up from germline, CDR1 is SGHNT and CDR2 is YYREEE (reference sequence). The CDR3 is 12 amino acids. CDR3 sequence reads: CASSLDSQPQHF. CDR3 coding DNA: TGTGCCAGCAGCTTGGACAGTCAGCCCCAGCATTTT. Drawing the rest from reference TRBV5-4 and TRBJ1-5, the complete variable domain is ETGVTQSPTHLIKTRGQQVTLRCSSQSGHNTVSWYQQALGQGPQFIFQYYREEENGRGNFPPRFSGLQFPNYSSELNVNALELDDSALYLCASSLDSQPQHFGDGTRLSIL.